A selection of T cell receptor beta chains follows, all from one sample in a study of T-cell reconstitution after alpha-beta-depleted transplantation in children. MiXCR, run by TCRdb on the PCR reads, gives a single entry per CDR3 protein. The data contain some 300,000 distinct CDR3 sequences, 6% to 10% of them seen just once; the ten biggest clones take up approximately 8.6%. The sample in question was peripheral blood, obtained 360 days after TCRalphabeta/CD19-depleted stem cell transplant. The receptors stem from a female patient aged 2-10 years who had a stem cell transplant for Fanconi anemia, so the T cells may come from the graft donor. Each CDR3 is given with its conserved first and last residue. The D gene is left open where the match is weak. The size field is filled for only some rows; it gives once, few, many or a size class.

-	-	TRBV18	TRBJ1-3	TGTGCCAGCTCACCTACACCCATGGACACCATATATTTT	CASSPTPMDTIYF
TRBD1	many	TRBV20-1	TRBJ2-1	TGCAGTGCTAGAGAAGGACAGGGCTACAATGAGCAGTTCTTC	CSAREGQGYNEQFF
TRBD1	many	TRBV12-3/TRBV12-4	TRBJ2-1	TGTGCCAGCAGTCCCCCGACAGGGAGCATCTCCTACAATGAGCAGTTCTTC	CASSPPTGSISYNEQFF
TRBD2	many	TRBV4-2	TRBJ2-1	TGTGCCAGCAGCCAAATAGCGGGGGGCACCTACAATGAGCAGTTCTTC	CASSQIAGGTYNEQFF
-	-	TRBV5-1	TRBJ1-1	TGCGCCAGCACCGCGGCCCCTGGACAAAATGAAGCTTTCTTT	CASTAAPGQNEAFF
TRBD2	-	TRBV5-6	TRBJ2-1	TGTGCCAGCAGCTTGGGACCCGGGACTAGCCAGTTCTTC	CASSLGPGTSQFF
TRBD2	few	TRBV7-3	TRBJ2-1	TGTGCCAGCAGCTTATCCCGGGGGGGTTTCAATGAGCAGTTCTTC	CASSLSRGGFNEQFF
TRBD1	few	TRBV6-1	TRBJ2-7	TGTGCCAGCAGTGACGGTGGGACAGGAGGCAGAGAGCAGTACTTC	CASSDGGTGGREQYF
-	-	TRBV27	TRBJ2-1	TGTGCCAGCAGTTTTGGTTTTGGGGCTAGCGATGAGCAGTTCTTC	CASSFGFGASDEQFF
TRBD1	-	TRBV4-2	TRBJ2-1	TGTGCCAGCAGCCAAAGGGACAGGGAAGAAGCAGCTGAGCAGTTCTTC	CASSQRDREEAAEQFF
TRBD2	many	TRBV11-1	TRBJ2-1	TGTGCCAGCAGCTTAGGTCGGGGGGTATCCTACAATGAGCAGTTCTTC	CASSLGRGVSYNEQFF